This note documents a single T cell receptor (beta chain) sequence. This specimen belongs to a study of shared clonotypes between healthy human individuals. Researchers ran the assay at a deep level. Only in-frame clones appear in the TCRdb table, and some are missing; sequencing was by immunoSEQ multiplex PCR. The sample lists approximately 740,000 clones, 80% to 95% occurring once. Naive CD8 populations comprised CD45RO-negative cells positively selected for CCR7, excluding terminally differentiated effector memory CD45RA+ cells. Caucasian adults living in Nashville, Tennessee, provided all samples. Material for sequencing was naive CD8+ T cells sorted from blood. This TCR was sampled from a young man in good health.

The CDR3 nucleotides are TGTGCCAGCAGCGTAGCTGTAGGGAGAGGCTACTCCTACGAGCAGTACTTC. Translating gives CASSVAVGRGYSYEQYF. V gene TRBV9 combines with J gene TRBJ2-7; the D gene is possibly TRBD2 (5 bases). The CDR3 sequence is 17 residues long. The V and J ends lost 0 bases and 0 bases respectively, with 16 bases between them. Germline V CDR1 and CDR2: SGDLS, YYNGEE.